The 2 T cell receptor beta chains given below trace back to one sample, sequenced in a study of response to subunit inactivated influenza vaccine (dated by TCRdb to between 2017 and 2018). The library was made by RT-PCR. Instrument used: Illumina HiSeq 2500. The public reads were reanalyzed by TCRdb: fastp trimming at Q25, MiXCR alignment, in-frame beta chains only. Each record represents a unique CDR3 protein, reported with the most common genes and DNA among its rows. The sample records 200,000 to 250,000 distinct CDR3 sequences, more than 10% of which are singletons. The ten top clones hold 7.8% of the sample. The sample here was non-naive T cells sorted from PBMCs, taken around 15 days before vaccination. The cell subset or site tag for this specimen amounts to: memory T cell fraction. The receptors here all came from a man in his fifties who received an inactivated influenza vaccine. Donor details come from another sample of the same person, matched by shared clones.

The chain combines TRBV18 with TRBJ2-7; maybe TRBD1 (5 bases). Germline CDR1 is KGHSH and CDR2 is LQKENI. Trimming took 1 base from V and 5 from J, leaving 18 bases between them. The CDR3 contains 16 residues. The CDR3 bases are TGTGCCAGCTCACCACATACAGGAAGCTTGGTCGACGAGCAGTACTTC. Residues: CASSPHTGSLVDEQYF.

This sequence joins TRBV7-2 and TRBJ2-1; TRBD2 might be the D (6 bases). The germline V gene encodes CDR1 SGHTA and CDR2 FQGNSA. The V gene lost 1 base and the J gene lost 4 bases, with 14 bases spanning the gap. This CDR3 is built from 16 residues. The CDR3: CASSLEAAGRYNEQFF. The CDR3 nucleotides read TGTGCCAGCAGCTTAGAGGCGGCGGGACGGTACAATGAGCAGTTCTTC.